Given below is one T cell receptor (beta chain) in context. Different DNA sequences within this sample yield the same CDR3. The study recruited people aged roughly 18 to 95 years across approximately 23 US areas. Libraries were prepared by immunoSEQ multiplex PCR; TCRdb keeps only in-frame clonotypes and omits some of them. This table holds approximately 440,000 clones, about nine tenths found once. These data come from a study of blood T cell repertoires in COVID-19. Overall study context: Collection of acute and convalescent COVID-19 samples took place in the United States, Italy and Spain. T cells, B-cell-depleted T cells, or PBMCs supplied cDNA or gDNA.

CDR1 LNHDA and CDR2 SQIVND come from the germline V gene (reference sequence). The CDR3 consists of 14 residues. Deletions cut 2 bases from V and 3 bases from J, with 10 bases between. The specimen was PBMCs or T cells enriched from blood (not recorded which). This sequence joins TRBV19 and TRBJ2-5; TRBD2 is a possible D gene (6 bases). The source of this sequence is a young woman who had recovered from COVID-19. This CDR3 reads CASSISRGKETQYF. The DNA for the CDR3 is TGTGCCAGTAGTATATCCCGGGGGAAAGAGACCCAGTACTTC.